These 9 T cell receptor beta chains were sequenced from one sample in a study of blood T cell repertoires in COVID-19. Produced via immunoSEQ multiplex PCR; TCRdb's table is partial and in-frame only. Among under 85,000 clones listed, approximately 80% were seen once. Sequencing used peripheral blood. The origin of the receptors is a man aged 50 to 59 with COVID-19, enrolled during active disease.

In its sample, this clone is medium-sized (0.01 to 0.1%). This chain uses TRBV6-2 or TRBV6-3 with TRBJ2-2, with 10 positions matching TRBD1. After removal of 2 bases from V and 4 bases from J, the junction contained 13 bases not matched to a gene. The CDR3 loop spans 19 amino acids. Per the germline V gene, CDR1 is MNHEY and CDR2 is SVGEGT. CDR3 sequence: CASSYPKWRDRGVTGELFF. CDR3 bases: TGTGCCAGCAGTTACCCGAAGTGGAGGGACAGGGGCGTCACCGGGGAGCTGTTTTTT.

V is TRBV9 and J is TRBJ2-5; unclear D gene. Trimming removed 4 bases from V and 1 base from J, with 14 bases in between. CDR1 is SGDLS and CDR2 is YYNGEE in the germline V gene. This CDR3 comprises 15 residues. CDR3 amino acids: CASSNSPEVQETQYF. CDR3 in DNA: TGTGCCAGCAGCAACTCCCCTGAAGTCCAAGAGACCCAGTACTTC.

V is TRBV27 and J is TRBJ1-5; D unresolved. V was pared by 0 bases and J by 4 bases, with 10 bases between. This CDR3 is 15 amino acids long. Germline loops: CDR1 MNHEY, CDR2 SMNVEV (reference sequence). The CDR3 is CASSLSIQMNQPQHF. In nucleotides, the CDR3 is TGTGCCAGCAGTTTATCAATCCAGATGAATCAGCCCCAGCATTTT.

This chain uses TRBV5-4 with TRBJ2-1, with TRBD2 as a possible D gene (7 bases). The CDR3 is 17 amino acids. The V and J ends lost 4 bases and 7 bases respectively, with 24 bases between them. Germline V gives CDR1 SGHNT, CDR2 YYREEE (reference sequence). For the CDR3, the DNA is TGTGCCAGCAGCCTGGGAGGGGGGGCGGCTACTTGGAATGAGCAGTTCTTC. This sequence encodes CASSLGGGAATWNEQFF. Full variable domain (remainder filled in from reference TRBV5-4 and TRBJ2-1): ETGVTQSPTHLIKTRGQQVTLRCSSQSGHNTVSWYQQALGQGPQFIFQYYREEENGRGNFPPRFSGLQFPNYSSELNVNALELDDSALYLCASSLGGGAATWNEQFFGPGTRLTVL.

This clone has just a few counts. The chain combines TRBV13 with TRBJ2-7, with 10 bases fitting TRBD1. Germline V gene sequence: CDR1 PRHDT, CDR2 FYEKMQ (reference sequence). The junction had 5 bases not matched to a gene; V was cut back by 5 bases and J by 4 bases. The CDR3 runs 14 residues. DNA for the CDR3: TGTGCCAGCAGCCCGACAGGGGGCTGGTACGAGCAGTACTTC. It codes for CASSPTGGWYEQYF.

The chain has TRBV5-6 and TRBJ1-2, with D hard to call. V lost 3 bases to trimming and J lost 7 bases, with 10 bases between them. The CDR3 totals 12 residues. In germline, CDR1 is SGHDT, CDR2 YYEEEE. The CDR3 DNA reads as TGTGCCAGCAGCTCCAGGTTGCTTGGCTACACCTTC. It translates to CASSSRLLGYTF.

This sequence joins TRBV7-2 and TRBJ2-5; 10 nucleotides match TRBD1. Germline V gives CDR1 SGHTA, CDR2 FQGNSA. Trimming at V came to 4 bases and at J to 7 bases, leaving 6 bases not matched to a gene. This CDR3 region has 14 residues. The CDR3 spells CASSSGQGGVTQYF. The CDR3 nucleotides read TGTGCCAGCAGCTCCGGACAGGGGGGAGTGACCCAGTACTTC.

This clone was counted only a few times. The chain recombines TRBV18 with TRBJ1-2; no clear D. Germline lookup yields CDR1 KGHSH and CDR2 LQKENI. This CDR3 region has 15 residues. Deletions cut 2 bases from V and 2 bases from J, with 12 bases between. DNA of the CDR3: TGTGCCAGCTCACCAGGAGCCTCGGGAAACTATGGCTACACCTTC. Translating gives CASSPGASGNYGYTF.

The chain combines TRBV27 with TRBJ2-1, with TRBD2 matching over 7 bases. The length of the CDR3 is 15 residues. Unmatched junction bases numbered 7, after V lost 5 bases and J lost 3 bases. CDR1 and CDR2 from the germline V gene are MNHEY and SMNVEV (reference sequence). The CDR3 DNA follows: TGTGCCAGCAGTCTTCAGCGGGGTTACTACAATGAGCAGTTCTTC. Its protein product is CASSLQRGYYNEQFF.